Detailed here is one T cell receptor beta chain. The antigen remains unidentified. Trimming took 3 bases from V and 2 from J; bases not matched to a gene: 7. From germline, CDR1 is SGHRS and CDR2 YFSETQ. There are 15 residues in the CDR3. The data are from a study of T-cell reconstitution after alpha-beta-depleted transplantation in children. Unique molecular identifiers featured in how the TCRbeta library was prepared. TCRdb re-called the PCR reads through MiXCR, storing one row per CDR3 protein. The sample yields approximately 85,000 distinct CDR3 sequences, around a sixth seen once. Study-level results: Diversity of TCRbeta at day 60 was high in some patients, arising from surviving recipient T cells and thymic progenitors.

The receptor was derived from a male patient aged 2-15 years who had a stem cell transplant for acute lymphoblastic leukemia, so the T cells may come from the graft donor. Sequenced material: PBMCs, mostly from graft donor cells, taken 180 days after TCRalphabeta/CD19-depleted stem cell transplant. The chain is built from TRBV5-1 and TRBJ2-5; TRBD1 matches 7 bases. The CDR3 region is CASSWIGGRQETQYF. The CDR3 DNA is TGCGCCAGCAGCTGGATAGGGGGCCGGCAAGAGACCCAGTACTTC.